This record covers a single TCR beta chain. Its matching antigen is unknown. This sample was taken from a study of T cell responses to AZD1222 COVID-19 vaccine. The study's findings and limits: The peak T cell response came first, and repertoires were sampled only after it.

Germline CDR1 and CDR2: SGHVS and FNYEAQ. CDR3 length: 13 amino acids. V shed 5 bases and J shed 5 bases, with 12 bases lying between them. TCRdb's table, derived via immunoSEQ multiplex PCR, lists solely in-frame clones and lacks some. The sample carries around 110,000 clones, 92% recorded once. The chain recombines TRBV7-6 with TRBJ2-5; TRBD1 might be the D (6 bases). This receptor was obtained from an adult who received the AZD1222 COVID-19 vaccine. The source was peripheral blood, collected 28 days after the second AZD1222 dose. CDR3 region: CASSPRGRETQYF. In nucleotides, the CDR3 is TGTGCCAGCAGCCCCAGGGGAAGGGAGACCCAGTACTTC. The full variable domain, with the rest looked up from reference TRBV7-6 and TRBJ2-5, is GAGVSQSPRYKVTKRGQDVALRCDPISGHVSLYWYRQALGQGPEFLTYFNYEAQQDKSGLPNDRFSAERPEGSISTLTIQRTEQRDSAMYRCASSPRGRETQYFGPGTRLLVL.